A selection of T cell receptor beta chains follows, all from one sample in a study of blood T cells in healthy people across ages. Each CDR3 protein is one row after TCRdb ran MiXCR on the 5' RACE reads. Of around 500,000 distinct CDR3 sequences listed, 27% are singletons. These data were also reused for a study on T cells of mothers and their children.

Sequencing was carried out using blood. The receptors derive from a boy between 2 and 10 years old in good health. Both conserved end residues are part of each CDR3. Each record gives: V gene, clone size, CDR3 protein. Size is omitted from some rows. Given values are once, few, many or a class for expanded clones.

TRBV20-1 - CSARVTSGRGSYNEQFF
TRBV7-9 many CASSLTYNEQFF
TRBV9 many CASSPSLESYEQYF
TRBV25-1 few CASSDPGSNAGELFF
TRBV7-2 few CASSLNPGTLQETQYF
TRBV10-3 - CAISESYRDGPYEQYF
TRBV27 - CASRPDRGRITNEKLFF
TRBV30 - CAWSVGGVDEQYF
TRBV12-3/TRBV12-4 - CASSQGGTRETQYF
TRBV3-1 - CASSQGSDGYTF
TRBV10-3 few CAISEQVLYEQYF
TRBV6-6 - CTSSAGTGVGYGEQFF
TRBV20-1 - CSATTDHFSGNTIYF
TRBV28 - CASREQGRTGELFF
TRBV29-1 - CSVAGPLGTPYEQYF
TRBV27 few CASSTNRDSANYGYTF
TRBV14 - CASSQRRLAGVETQYF
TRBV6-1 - CASSAYDRGSYEQYF
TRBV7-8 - CASSPPDRGLQPQHF
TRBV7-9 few CASSPTRGPLTYEQYF
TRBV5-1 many CASSGGGQLYGYTF
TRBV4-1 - CASSQDRKTGNQPQHF
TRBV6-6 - CASSLPGAGELFF
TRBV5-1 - CASSLAVGNEKLFF
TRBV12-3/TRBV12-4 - CASSFSGQGAREQYF
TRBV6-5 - CASSYSPDSSNEKLFF
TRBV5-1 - CASSPDRSQETQYF
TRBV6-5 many CASSYKYEQYF
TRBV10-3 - CAISEGLPGELFF
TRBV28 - CASRRTSKGRMNTEAFF
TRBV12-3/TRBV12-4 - CASSLQIRNYGYTF
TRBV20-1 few CSARSLWASGNQETQYF
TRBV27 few CASSSPTGNQPQHF
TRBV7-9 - CASSGDRRFYGYTF
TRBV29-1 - CSVELAGGITGELFF
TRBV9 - CASSVASGMGEQFF
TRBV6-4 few CASSDSSTASGPNEQFF
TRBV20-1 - CSAIDPRTHQTEQFF
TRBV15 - CATSGAGLNNEQFF
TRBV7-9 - CASSSDSWLKGLPLHF
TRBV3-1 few CASSPSGRKDTQYF
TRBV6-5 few CASSYGGGGFAEAFF
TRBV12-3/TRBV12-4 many CASSPRTRGAYEQYF
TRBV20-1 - CSARARLAGAYEQYF
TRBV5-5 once CASSADTYGYTF
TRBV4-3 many CASSRDSFSGNTIYF
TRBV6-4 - CASSDSLAGYNEQFF
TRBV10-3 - CAISAHGRETDNEQFF
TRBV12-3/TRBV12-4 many CASSLGRTGELFF
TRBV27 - CASSEQGAGYEQYF
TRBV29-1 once CSVETWRLPQETQYF
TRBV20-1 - CSANDWGSVGQETQYF
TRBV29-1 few CSGGLAGAYNEQFF
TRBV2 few CASSRQADEKLFF
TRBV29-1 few CSVVSRGHNGELFF
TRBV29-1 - CSVEDGSYYEQYF
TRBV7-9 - CASSPPHLAGDNEQFF